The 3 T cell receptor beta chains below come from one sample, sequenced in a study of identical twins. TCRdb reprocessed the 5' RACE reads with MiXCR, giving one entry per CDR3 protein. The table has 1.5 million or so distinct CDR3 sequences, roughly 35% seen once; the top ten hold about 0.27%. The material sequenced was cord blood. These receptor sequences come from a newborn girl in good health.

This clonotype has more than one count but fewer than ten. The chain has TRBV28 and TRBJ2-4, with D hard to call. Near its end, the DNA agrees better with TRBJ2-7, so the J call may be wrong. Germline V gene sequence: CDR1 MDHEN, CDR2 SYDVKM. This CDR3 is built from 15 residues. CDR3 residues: CASSLWALLSYEQYF. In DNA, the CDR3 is TGTGCCAGCAGTTTATGGGCACTTCTCTCCTACGAGCAGTACTTC.

Written as DNA, the CDR3 is TGTGCCAGCAGCCAGTCCAGGGTCAATGAAAAACTGTTTTTT. Translation gives CASSQSRVNEKLFF. The chain links TRBV11-2 to TRBJ1-4, with a possible D match to TRBD1 (5 bases). V gave up 5 bases and J gave up 5 bases, with 12 bases separating them. This CDR3 is 14 amino acids long. Germline V gene sequence: CDR1 SGHAT, CDR2 FQNNGV.

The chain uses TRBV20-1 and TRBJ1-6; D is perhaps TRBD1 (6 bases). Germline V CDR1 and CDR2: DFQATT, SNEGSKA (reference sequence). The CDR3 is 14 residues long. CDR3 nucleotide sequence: TGCACCCTTGACAGGAGCTCCTATAATTCACCCCTCCACTTT. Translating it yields CTLDRSSYNSPLHF.